This T cell receptor (beta chain) derives from a study of blood T cell repertoires in COVID-19. In the original workflow: Reference gene primer amplification in the assay estimated nucleated cell counts. TCRdb's copy holds only in-frame clones and misses some; the assay was immunoSEQ multiplex PCR. V and J calls and clone size are copied from that table; D and trimming were computed from the DNA. The sample contains roughly 120,000 clones, roughly 72% of which appear only once. Germline values: CDR1 SGHRS, CDR2 YFSETQ. The CDR3 runs 14 residues. The germline V and J ends were trimmed by 5 bases and 8 bases, with 14 bases remaining between them.

The sequenced material came from peripheral blood. J is TRBJ1-6 and V is TRBV5-1; D is possibly TRBD1 (5 bases). The sequence came from a man older than 75 with COVID-19, enrolled during active disease. CDR3 DNA: TGCGCCAGCAGGGGAGGGGATCTGGATTCACCCCTCCACTTT. This sequence encodes CASRGGDLDSPLHF. Full variable domain (remainder filled in from reference TRBV5-1 and TRBJ1-6): KAGVTQTPRYLIKTRGQQVTLSCSPISGHRSVSWYQQTPGQGLQFLFEYFSETQRNKGNFPGRFSGRQFSNSRSEMNVSTLELGDSALYLCASRGGDLDSPLHFGNGTRLTVT.